A selection of T cell receptor beta chains follows, all from one sample in a study of T cell repertoires in cytomegalovirus infection. TCRdb re-derived calls from the reads in MiXCR, one entry per CDR3 protein. Of about 740,000 distinct CDR3 sequences listed, less than 40% are singletons. Sequencing used PBMCs. The receptor source for this set is a human donor in good health (CMV status not recorded). Some clones in this sample may be carry-over from other donors' samples. Each CDR3 is given with its conserved first and last residue. Each record gives: V gene, CDR3 length, D gene, clone size, J gene, CDR3 DNA, CDR3 protein. The D gene is left open where the match is weak. Size values are once, few and many counts, or a class for expanded clones, and some rows have none.

v_call: TRBV5-1
cdr3_length: 17
d_call: TRBD2
clone_size: few
j_call: TRBJ2-5
cdr3_nt: TGCGCCAGCAGCCCACCGGGAGATAGCGGGGGGGCGAAGACCCAGTACTTC
cdr3_aa: CASSPPGDSGGAKTQYF

v_call: TRBV2
cdr3_length: 10
d_call: -
clone_size: few
j_call: TRBJ1-1
cdr3_nt: TGTGCCAGCAGTGACTCTGAAGCTTTCTTT
cdr3_aa: CASSDSEAFF

v_call: TRBV28
cdr3_length: 13
d_call: -
clone_size: -
j_call: TRBJ1-1
cdr3_nt: TGTGCCAGCAATCTTGGAAGAAACACTGAAGCTTTCTTT
cdr3_aa: CASNLGRNTEAFF

v_call: TRBV6-8
cdr3_length: 14
d_call: -
clone_size: -
j_call: TRBJ1-4
cdr3_nt: TGTGCCAGCAGCTCGACAAACGGCGATGAAAAACTGTTTTTT
cdr3_aa: CASSSTNGDEKLFF

v_call: TRBV6-1
cdr3_length: 13
d_call: -
clone_size: few
j_call: TRBJ2-7
cdr3_nt: TGTGCCAGCAGTCCCCGACAGGGAGGCGAGCAGTACTTC
cdr3_aa: CASSPRQGGEQYF

v_call: TRBV28
cdr3_length: 13
d_call: TRBD1
clone_size: few
j_call: TRBJ1-2
cdr3_nt: TGTGCCAGCAGTCCCACAGGGGATGGCGGCTACACCTTC
cdr3_aa: CASSPTGDGGYTF

v_call: TRBV6-6
cdr3_length: 13
d_call: -
clone_size: -
j_call: TRBJ1-2
cdr3_nt: TGTGCCAGCAGTCCCCAGGGTACTAATGGCTACACCTTC
cdr3_aa: CASSPQGTNGYTF

v_call: TRBV4-2
cdr3_length: 16
d_call: -
clone_size: few
j_call: TRBJ2-3
cdr3_nt: TGTGCCAGCAGCCAAGATCCCAGACAGGTAACAGATACGCAGTATTTT
cdr3_aa: CASSQDPRQVTDTQYF

v_call: TRBV3-1
cdr3_length: 17
d_call: -
clone_size: few
j_call: TRBJ1-3
cdr3_nt: TGTGCCAGCAGCAGCCGTGGGGGCCCGAGCTCTGGAAACACCATATATTTT
cdr3_aa: CASSSRGGPSSGNTIYF

v_call: TRBV20-1
cdr3_length: 15
d_call: -
clone_size: -
j_call: TRBJ2-7
cdr3_nt: TGCAGTGCTAGTCGTGGGGGCGCCGGAGTTTACGAGCAGTACTTC
cdr3_aa: CSASRGGAGVYEQYF

v_call: TRBV6-5
cdr3_length: 14
d_call: -
clone_size: -
j_call: TRBJ2-7
cdr3_nt: TGTGCCCGCAGTTACTCACAGGTTCCTGAGGGGCAGTACTTC
cdr3_aa: CARSYSQVPEGQYF

v_call: TRBV7-3
cdr3_length: 15
d_call: -
clone_size: few
j_call: TRBJ2-1
cdr3_nt: TGTGCCAGCAGCTTATTTCGGGGGCCTAACAATGAGCAGTTCTTC
cdr3_aa: CASSLFRGPNNEQFF

v_call: TRBV14
cdr3_length: 15
d_call: -
clone_size: once
j_call: TRBJ1-2
cdr3_nt: TGTGCCAGCAGCCAAGATACTACAGGGTTTGGTGGCTACACCTTC
cdr3_aa: CASSQDTTGFGGYTF

v_call: TRBV7-2
cdr3_length: 15
d_call: TRBD2
clone_size: many
j_call: TRBJ2-7
cdr3_nt: TGTGCCAGCAGCTTAGGACCTCTTGCGGGAGGCGAGCAGTACTTC
cdr3_aa: CASSLGPLAGGEQYF

v_call: TRBV28
cdr3_length: 17
d_call: TRBD1
clone_size: -
j_call: TRBJ1-2
cdr3_nt: TGTGCCAGCAGCCGGGGAGACAGGGGCTCCTTACCTTATGGCTACACCTTC
cdr3_aa: CASSRGDRGSLPYGYTF

v_call: TRBV7-2
cdr3_length: 14
d_call: -
clone_size: many
j_call: TRBJ1-1
cdr3_nt: TGTGCCAGCAGCTACCAACAGGGGAACACTGAAGCTTTCTTT
cdr3_aa: CASSYQQGNTEAFF

v_call: TRBV14
cdr3_length: 15
d_call: -
clone_size: -
j_call: TRBJ1-1
cdr3_nt: TGTGCCAGCAGCCGGAACTTAGAGAGGAACACTGAAGCTTTCTTT
cdr3_aa: CASSRNLERNTEAFF

v_call: TRBV28
cdr3_length: 15
d_call: -
clone_size: few
j_call: TRBJ1-5
cdr3_nt: TGTGCCAGCAGGGACCCGGGAGGGAGCAATCAGCCCCAGCATTTT
cdr3_aa: CASRDPGGSNQPQHF

v_call: TRBV28
cdr3_length: 14
d_call: TRBD1
clone_size: once
j_call: TRBJ1-3
cdr3_nt: TGTGCCAGCAGTCCGGGACAGTCTGGAAACACCATATATTTT
cdr3_aa: CASSPGQSGNTIYF

v_call: TRBV15
cdr3_length: 17
d_call: TRBD1
clone_size: few
j_call: TRBJ1-4
cdr3_nt: TGTGCCACCAGCAGCCACGCTGGGACAGGAGCAGATGGAAAACTGTTTTTT
cdr3_aa: CATSSHAGTGADGKLFF

v_call: TRBV29-1
cdr3_length: 13
d_call: TRBD1
clone_size: -
j_call: TRBJ2-3
cdr3_nt: TGCAGCGCCGGACAGGGGAGCACAGATACGCAGTATTTT
cdr3_aa: CSAGQGSTDTQYF

v_call: TRBV7-9
cdr3_length: 16
d_call: -
clone_size: -
j_call: TRBJ2-2
cdr3_nt: TGTGCCAGCAGCTTCGGCCCGTGGGGCAACACCGGGGAGCTGTTTTTT
cdr3_aa: CASSFGPWGNTGELFF

v_call: TRBV7-8
cdr3_length: 13
d_call: -
clone_size: -
j_call: TRBJ1-1
cdr3_nt: TGTGCCATCAGGGGTCGGGGGGGCGTGGAATCTTTCTTT
cdr3_aa: CAIRGRGGVESFF

v_call: TRBV20-1
cdr3_length: 12
d_call: -
clone_size: -
j_call: TRBJ2-3
cdr3_nt: TGCAGTGCTAGCCGGGACACAGATACGCAGTATTTT
cdr3_aa: CSASRDTDTQYF

v_call: TRBV6-5
cdr3_length: 16
d_call: -
clone_size: few
j_call: TRBJ2-7
cdr3_nt: TGTGCCAGCAGTTACGCCAGGTCCGGGGGCTCCTACGAGCAGTACTTC
cdr3_aa: CASSYARSGGSYEQYF

v_call: TRBV28
cdr3_length: 13
d_call: -
clone_size: few
j_call: TRBJ1-1
cdr3_nt: TGTGCCAGCAGCCACTCCCTAGGGACTGAAGCTTTCTTT
cdr3_aa: CASSHSLGTEAFF

v_call: TRBV6-1
cdr3_length: 16
d_call: TRBD1
clone_size: -
j_call: TRBJ1-1
cdr3_nt: TGTGCCAGCTATAGCAGGGGGGTTGTGCTGAACACTGAAGCTTTCTTT
cdr3_aa: CASYSRGVVLNTEAFF

v_call: TRBV7-8
cdr3_length: 15
d_call: -
clone_size: -
j_call: TRBJ2-5
cdr3_nt: TGTGCCAGCAGCTCGTCTAGCAGGGGGGGGGAGACCCAGTACTTC
cdr3_aa: CASSSSSRGGETQYF

v_call: TRBV7-6
cdr3_length: 15
d_call: -
clone_size: few
j_call: TRBJ2-7
cdr3_nt: TGTGCCAGCAGCCCAGCTTTTGGGGATGAGGACGAGCAGTACTTC
cdr3_aa: CASSPAFGDEDEQYF

v_call: TRBV7-2
cdr3_length: 14
d_call: -
clone_size: few
j_call: TRBJ2-7
cdr3_nt: TGTGCCAGCAGCTCAGGGCGTCTCTCCTACGAGCAGTACTTC
cdr3_aa: CASSSGRLSYEQYF

v_call: TRBV7-6
cdr3_length: 16
d_call: TRBD1
clone_size: many
j_call: TRBJ2-1
cdr3_nt: TGTGCCAGCAGCTTAGTTGGGGGGACAGGGGGCAATGAGCAGTTCTTC
cdr3_aa: CASSLVGGTGGNEQFF

v_call: TRBV28
cdr3_length: 14
d_call: -
clone_size: -
j_call: TRBJ2-1
cdr3_nt: TGTGCCAGAGGCGGGCGAAAAAATGACAATGAGCAGTTCTTC
cdr3_aa: CARGGRKNDNEQFF

v_call: TRBV30
cdr3_length: 13
d_call: -
clone_size: -
j_call: TRBJ2-7
cdr3_nt: TGTGCCTGGAGTGGCGCAGGGGACTACGAGCAGTACTTC
cdr3_aa: CAWSGAGDYEQYF

v_call: TRBV29-1
cdr3_length: 13
d_call: -
clone_size: -
j_call: TRBJ1-1
cdr3_nt: TGCAGCGTTCAGCGGGAGATGAACACTGAAGCTTTCTTT
cdr3_aa: CSVQREMNTEAFF

v_call: TRBV6-2/TRBV6-3
cdr3_length: 13
d_call: -
clone_size: -
j_call: TRBJ2-1
cdr3_nt: TGTTCCAGCAGCAGGTCGGTCTACAATGAGCAGTTCTTC
cdr3_aa: CSSSRSVYNEQFF

v_call: TRBV6-2/TRBV6-3
cdr3_length: 18
d_call: TRBD1
clone_size: -
j_call: TRBJ1-1
cdr3_nt: TGTGCCATCAACCCGGGACAGGGGGCTATATTGGGGGACACTGAAGCTTTCTTT
cdr3_aa: CAINPGQGAILGDTEAFF

v_call: TRBV5-4
cdr3_length: 17
d_call: TRBD2
clone_size: few
j_call: TRBJ2-2
cdr3_nt: TGTGCCAGCAGCGCCGAGACTAGCGGGAGTTTCACCGGGGAGCTGTTTTTT
cdr3_aa: CASSAETSGSFTGELFF

v_call: TRBV19
cdr3_length: 16
d_call: -
clone_size: -
j_call: TRBJ1-5
cdr3_nt: TGTGCCAGTAGTCTCTATACTTCCGCAGGCAATCAGCCCCAGCATTTT
cdr3_aa: CASSLYTSAGNQPQHF

v_call: TRBV9
cdr3_length: 15
d_call: -
clone_size: -
j_call: TRBJ1-5
cdr3_nt: -
cdr3_aa: CASSVGVGSNQPPHF

v_call: TRBV28
cdr3_length: 16
d_call: TRBD2
clone_size: -
j_call: TRBJ2-5
cdr3_nt: TGTGCCAGCAGCTTTCACTTGGGGACTAGCGGGGAGACCCAGTACTTC
cdr3_aa: CASSFHLGTSGETQYF

v_call: TRBV15
cdr3_length: 13
d_call: -
clone_size: -
j_call: TRBJ2-5
cdr3_nt: TGTGCCACTCAGGTCGGGCAGACAGGGACCCAGTACTTC
cdr3_aa: CATQVGQTGTQYF

v_call: TRBV15
cdr3_length: 14
d_call: -
clone_size: few
j_call: TRBJ1-2
cdr3_nt: TGTGCCACCAGCAGAGATCGGGCAGCCAATGGCTACACCTTC
cdr3_aa: CATSRDRAANGYTF

v_call: TRBV7-9
cdr3_length: 18
d_call: TRBD1
clone_size: -
j_call: TRBJ1-5
cdr3_nt: TGTGCCAGCAGCTTGGGAAAAGGGACAGGGGGAAAGGGTCAGCCCCAGCATTTT
cdr3_aa: CASSLGKGTGGKGQPQHF

v_call: TRBV12-3/TRBV12-4
cdr3_length: 14
d_call: -
clone_size: -
j_call: TRBJ1-5
cdr3_nt: TGTGCCAGCAGTGCCCCGGGGAACAATCAGCCCCAGCATTTT
cdr3_aa: CASSAPGNNQPQHF

v_call: TRBV7-6
cdr3_length: 14
d_call: -
clone_size: -
j_call: TRBJ2-7
cdr3_nt: TGTGCCAGCAGCTCCCCGCAGGGGCCCCACGAGCAGTACTTC
cdr3_aa: CASSSPQGPHEQYF

v_call: TRBV7-6
cdr3_length: 16
d_call: -
clone_size: few
j_call: TRBJ2-1
cdr3_nt: TGTGCCAGCAGCTTAGACTCCCTGGTCTCCAACAATGAGCAGTTCTTC
cdr3_aa: CASSLDSLVSNNEQFF

v_call: TRBV7-2
cdr3_length: 14
d_call: TRBD1
clone_size: many
j_call: TRBJ1-1
cdr3_nt: TGTGCCAGCAGCTCGGACAGGGGATTCACTGAAGCTTTCTTT
cdr3_aa: CASSSDRGFTEAFF

v_call: TRBV7-8
cdr3_length: 18
d_call: -
clone_size: -
j_call: TRBJ2-2
cdr3_nt: TGTGCCAGCAGCTTAGGGCGCGGGGTGCCTTATAGTACCGGGGAGCTGTTTTTT
cdr3_aa: CASSLGRGVPYSTGELFF

v_call: TRBV10-3
cdr3_length: 14
d_call: TRBD1
clone_size: -
j_call: TRBJ2-3
cdr3_nt: TGTGCCATGGGGCCGGGACAGGGTGCAGATACGCAGTATTTT
cdr3_aa: CAMGPGQGADTQYF

v_call: TRBV7-2
cdr3_length: 18
d_call: -
clone_size: few
j_call: TRBJ2-3
cdr3_nt: TGTGCCAGCAGCCTATATACAGGACTTGAGAGAGCGACAGATACGCAGTATTTT
cdr3_aa: CASSLYTGLERATDTQYF

v_call: TRBV7-9
cdr3_length: 12
d_call: -
clone_size: few
j_call: TRBJ1-1
cdr3_nt: TGTGCCAGCAGCTTAGAGGGGGAGGAAGCTTTCTTT
cdr3_aa: CASSLEGEEAFF

v_call: TRBV7-4
cdr3_length: 15
d_call: TRBD1
clone_size: -
j_call: TRBJ1-3
cdr3_nt: TGTGCCAGCAGCTTATCGGGACAGGGTAGAAACACCATATATTTT
cdr3_aa: CASSLSGQGRNTIYF

v_call: TRBV6-1
cdr3_length: 15
d_call: -
clone_size: few
j_call: TRBJ1-6
cdr3_nt: TGTGCCAGCACCGAAAGACAGACTTATAATTCACCCCTCCACTTT
cdr3_aa: CASTERQTYNSPLHF

v_call: TRBV28
cdr3_length: 16
d_call: -
clone_size: -
j_call: TRBJ1-2
cdr3_nt: TGTGCCAGCAGTTTCGAGGTCGGCAGGGGAAGGAATGGCTACACCTTC
cdr3_aa: CASSFEVGRGRNGYTF

v_call: TRBV5-1
cdr3_length: 15
d_call: -
clone_size: few
j_call: TRBJ2-2
cdr3_nt: TGCGCCAGCAGCCCCCCCACCCGGGACACCGGGGAGCTGTTTTTT
cdr3_aa: CASSPPTRDTGELFF

v_call: TRBV28
cdr3_length: 15
d_call: -
clone_size: few
j_call: TRBJ1-5
cdr3_nt: TGTGCCAGCAGTTTATATGCCCGAGGGAATCAGCCCCAGCATTTT
cdr3_aa: CASSLYARGNQPQHF

v_call: TRBV28
cdr3_length: 14
d_call: TRBD1
clone_size: -
j_call: TRBJ1-3
cdr3_nt: TGTGCCAGCAGTTTATCCCTCACCGGGACAGGGTACTATTTT
cdr3_aa: CASSLSLTGTGYYF

v_call: TRBV28
cdr3_length: 16
d_call: TRBD2
clone_size: -
j_call: TRBJ2-7
cdr3_nt: TGTGCCAGCACCCTGACTAGCGGGGTTCCACTAGGCGCGCAGTACTTC
cdr3_aa: CASTLTSGVPLGAQYF

v_call: TRBV7-9
cdr3_length: 15
d_call: -
clone_size: many
j_call: TRBJ2-2
cdr3_nt: TGTGCCAGCAGCCCCCCGAGATCGAACACCGGGGAGCTGTTTTTT
cdr3_aa: CASSPPRSNTGELFF